This TCR beta chain was recorded in a study of control samples from healthy donors and cancer patients. Generated by immunoSEQ multiplex PCR, the TCRdb table keeps only in-frame clones and is missing some. The sample has 73,000 or so clones, roughly nine tenths seen once. The V gene's germline CDR1 is MNHNS and CDR2 SASEGT. This CDR3 contains 15 residues. Trimming stripped 2 bases from V and 4 bases from J, with 14 bases between. This receptor was taken from a woman aged 45 to 65 in good health. Sequences were obtained from blood. The chain employs TRBV6-1 and TRBJ1-2, with D possibly being TRBD1 (5 bases). CDR3 region: CASSEQPGAGYGYTF. The CDR3 coding sequence is TGTGCCAGCAGTGAACAACCCGGGGCCGGCTATGGCTACACCTTC.